The next 29 T cell receptor beta chains were all read from a single sample in a study of cytomegalovirus exposure and HLA in healthy donors. Primers included in the PCR were 60 Vbeta and 13 Jbeta primers. Method: immunoSEQ multiplex PCR; TCRdb's copy keeps in-frame clones and lacks some. The profile shows more than 85,000 clones, roughly 15% of them singletons. The sequenced sample was PBMCs. These receptors were taken from a female donor in good health and CMV-seronegative.

The gene calls are TRBV19 and TRBJ1-2, with D perhaps TRBD1 (5 bases). The length of the CDR3 is 17 residues. Germline CDR1 reads LNHDA; CDR2 reads SQIVND (reference sequence). The germline V and J ends were trimmed by 6 bases and 4 bases, with 24 bases remaining between them. CDR3 in DNA: TGTGCCAGTAGGCCGGGACTGGGACCCATCGGGTCCTATGGCTACACCTTC. Amino acid sequence: CASRPGLGPIGSYGYTF.

The chain links TRBV7-9 to TRBJ2-5; D perhaps matches TRBD1 (6 bases). The germline V gene has CDR1 SEHNR and CDR2 FQNEAQ (reference sequence). This CDR3 is built from 14 residues. Trimming shortened V by 6 bases and J by 5 bases, and 16 bases separated the two germline ends. The CDR3: CASSPTGLGETQYF. CDR3 sequence (DNA): TGTGCCAGCAGTCCCACAGGGTTGGGGGAGACCCAGTACTTC.

This clone has only a few counts. V and J are TRBV6-5 and TRBJ1-2, with 8 bases that match TRBD1. Germline assignment: CDR1 MNHEY and CDR2 SVGAGI. V lost 5 bases and J lost 3; bases outside the gene matches: 8. The CDR3 covers 15 residues. For the CDR3, the DNA is TGTGCCAGCAGTGCGACCGGGACAGGTGACTATGGCTACACCTTC. It translates to CASSATGTGDYGYTF.

This clone was seen a few times. Other DNA sequences in the sample encode the same CDR3. The chain recombines TRBV5-1 with TRBJ1-3; unclear D gene. The CDR3 contains 14 residues. CDR1 is SGHRS and CDR2 is YFSETQ in the germline V gene. The germline V and J ends were trimmed by 1 base and 0 bases, with 5 bases remaining between them. The CDR3 DNA reads as TGCGCCAGCAGCTTGACCGGCTCTGGAAACACCATATATTTT. Translated: CASSLTGSGNTIYF.

The chain links TRBV19 to TRBJ2-5; 8 bases align to TRBD1. From germline, CDR1 is LNHDA and CDR2 SQIVND (reference sequence). CDR3 length: 14 residues. After removal of 5 bases from V and 5 bases from J, the junction contained 7 bases not matched to a gene. In DNA, the CDR3 is TGTGCCAGTAGTCGGACAGGGATGGTGGAGACCCAGTACTTC. Protein product: CASSRTGMVETQYF.

The genes are TRBV2 and TRBJ2-7; TRBD2 matches 7 bases. This CDR3 has 14 amino acids. CDR1 is SNHLY, CDR2 FYNNEI, per germline. V shed 8 bases, J shed 2 bases, and the junction held 9 bases outside the gene matches. The CDR3 region is CASLGRGTPYEQYF. CDR3 coding DNA: TGTGCCAGCTTAGGGCGGGGGACCCCCTACGAGCAGTACTTC.

This chain uses TRBV5-4 with TRBJ2-2; 9 bases are shared with TRBD1. CDR1 is SGHNT and CDR2 is YYREEE in the germline V gene (reference sequence). V shed 4 bases and J 7 bases; nucleotides not matched to a gene: 14. The CDR3 loop spans 17 amino acids. The DNA for the CDR3 is TGTGCCAGCAGCCAGGGGCGGGACAGGGTATTTGACGGGGAGCTGTTTTTT. Translation gives CASSQGRDRVFDGELFF.

On this clone: In the same sample, other DNA sequences code for this CDR3. The chain combines TRBV30 with TRBJ1-5; D is unresolved. The V gene lost 2 bases and the J gene lost 6 bases, with 11 bases spanning the gap. Germline values: CDR1 GTSNPN, CDR2 SVGIG (reference sequence). The CDR3 length is 13 residues. The CDR3 DNA sequence: TGTGCCTGGAGTCGTGAGTCTGGTCAGCCCCAGCATTTT. This gives the protein CAWSRESGQPQHF.

As DNA, the CDR3 is TGTGCCAGTGTCAAACTAGCGGGAGCGGATGAGCAGTTCTTC. Its protein is CASVKLAGADEQFF. The rearrangement links TRBV19 to TRBJ2-1; TRBD2 aligns across 11 bases. With V trimmed by 8 bases and J by 8 bases, 8 bases remained unmatched. The CDR3 sequence is 14 residues long. Germline V gene sequence: CDR1 LNHDA, CDR2 SQIVND (reference sequence).

In its sample, this clone was seen a few times. V gene TRBV6-5 combines with J gene TRBJ1-1, with D perhaps TRBD1 (5 bases). The CDR3 extends over 13 amino acids. V was cut by 6 bases and J by 1 base, with 9 bases left in between. Germline CDR1 and CDR2: MNHEY and SVGAGI. CDR3 coding DNA: TGTGCCAGCAGAAACACAGGGAACACTGAAGCTTTCTTT. Translating gives CASRNTGNTEAFF.

This clone was picked up a small number of times. V and J are TRBV7-2 and TRBJ2-7; perhaps TRBD2 as D (5 bases). V lost 4 bases and J lost 7, with 29 bases in between. The CDR3 spans 18 residues. CDR1 is SGHTA, CDR2 FQGNSA, per germline. The CDR3 region has the DNA TGTGCCAGCAGCTCGTTGCCACTAGAATTTGTGAGGGCCGAGGAGCAGTACTTC. The encoded protein is CASSSLPLEFVRAEEQYF.

The rearrangement joins TRBV5-1 to TRBJ1-4, with no clear D. The V gene lost 5 bases and the J gene lost 4 bases, with 9 bases spanning the gap. Looked up from germline, CDR1 is SGHRS and CDR2 is YFSETQ. The CDR3 contains 13 residues. Written as DNA, the CDR3 is TGCGCCAGCAGAGGTTACAGTAATGAAAAACTGTTTTTT. Translating it yields CASRGYSNEKLFF.

The sample holds a few counts of this clone. The chain combines TRBV7-2 with TRBJ1-4; 9 nucleotides agree with TRBD1. The CDR3 is made up of 15 amino acids. The junction had 9 bases not matched to a gene; V was cut back by 5 bases and J by 8 bases. Germline values: CDR1 SGHTA, CDR2 FQGNSA. The CDR3 nucleotides are TGTGCCAGCAGCCTAAGTGGGACAGGGAGGGAAAAACTGTTTTTT. This gives the protein CASSLSGTGREKLFF. The full variable domain, its missing parts supplied by reference TRBV7-2 and TRBJ1-4, is GAGVSQSPSNKVTEKGKDVELRCDPISGHTALYWYRQSLGQGLEFLIYFQGNSAPDKSGLPSDRFSAERTGGSVSTLTIQRTQQEDSAVYLCASSLSGTGREKLFFGSGTQLSVL.

This clone was seen more than once but under ten times. This sequence joins TRBV29-1 and TRBJ1-1; D might be TRBD1 (6 bases). V was pared by 4 bases and J by 0 bases, with 18 bases between. Germline loops: CDR1 SQVTM, CDR2 ANQGSEA. The CDR3 runs 16 residues. The CDR3 spells CSVGPPNRQVNTEAFF. In DNA form, the CDR3 reads TGCAGCGTTGGGCCCCCCAATCGACAGGTGAACACTGAAGCTTTCTTT.

This chain joins TRBV7-9 and TRBJ2-2; D is ambiguous. The V gene lost 5 bases and the J gene lost 1 base, with 11 bases spanning the gap. This CDR3 comprises 15 residues. Germline V gene lookup returns CDR1 SEHNR and CDR2 FQNEAQ (reference sequence). CDR3 in DNA: TGTGCCAGCAGCCTCAGGTTTATGAACACCGGGGAGCTGTTTTTT. Encoded protein: CASSLRFMNTGELFF.

This CDR3 is CASSEGRGGYTF. The CDR3 DNA reads TGTGCCAGCAGTGAAGGGCGGGGGGGCTACACCTTC. The chain is built from TRBV6-1 and TRBJ1-2, with D maybe TRBD1 (5 bases). The CDR3 covers 12 residues. Trimming removed 1 base from V and 8 bases from J, with 8 bases in between. Germline V CDR1 and CDR2: MNHNS, SASEGT.

DNA for the CDR3: TGTGCCAGCAGTGGAGGGGGACAGGGCGCCTACGAGCAGTACTTC. It translates to CASSGGGQGAYEQYF. The chain employs TRBV28 and TRBJ2-7; TRBD1 aligns across 9 bases. Losses at the gene ends were 5 bases for V and 2 bases for J; bases not matched to a gene: 7. Germline CDR1 MDHEN, CDR2 SYDVKM. The CDR3 covers 15 residues.

Only a few counts were recorded for this clone. This chain connects TRBV13 to TRBJ2-3; D is unclear. V was cut by 5 bases and J by 2 bases, with 8 bases left in between. The CDR3 spans 13 residues. Germline CDR1 PRHDT, CDR2 FYEKMQ (reference sequence). CDR3 nucleotide sequence: TGTGCCAGCAGCCTCCTAATCACAGATACGCAGTATTTT. It specifies CASSLLITDTQYF.

V and J are TRBV19 and TRBJ2-7; 9 bases line up with TRBD1. The V gene's germline CDR1 is LNHDA and CDR2 SQIVND (reference sequence). The CDR3 length is 14 residues. The V gene end was trimmed by 4 bases and the J gene end by 0 bases; junction bases not matched to a gene: 1. CDR3 sequence reads: CASSRDRASYEQYF. The CDR3 DNA reads TGTGCCAGTAGTAGGGACAGGGCCTCCTACGAGCAGTACTTC. Filled out from reference TRBV19 and TRBJ2-7, the complete variable domain reads DGGITQSPKYLFRKEGQNVTLSCEQNLNHDAMYWYRQDPGQGLRLIYYSQIVNDFQKGDIAEGYSVSREKKESFPLTVTSAQKNPTAFYLCASSRDRASYEQYFGPGTRLTVT.

This clone is a singleton in its sample. The gene calls are TRBV7-9 and TRBJ2-1, with D possibly TRBD1 on 5 matching bases. This CDR3 comprises 13 residues. Deletions cut 2 bases from V and 7 bases from J, with 9 bases between. Germline V gene lookup returns CDR1 SEHNR and CDR2 FQNEAQ (reference sequence). CDR3 sequence: CASSLTKGNEQFF. CDR3 DNA sequence: TGTGCCAGCAGCTTAACCAAGGGGAATGAGCAGTTCTTC.

V and J are TRBV5-6 and TRBJ2-4; the D gene is possibly TRBD2 (5 bases). This CDR3 has 15 amino acids. Germline CDR1 reads SGHDT; CDR2 reads YYEEEE. Trimming took off 4 bases at V and 0 bases at J, with 11 bases between the two ends. CDR3 sequence: CASSQRNLAKNIQYF. CDR3 in DNA: TGTGCCAGCAGCCAGCGGAACCTAGCCAAAAACATTCAGTACTTC.

The rearrangement links TRBV28 to TRBJ2-7; D is perhaps TRBD2 (6 bases). The length of the CDR3 is 15 residues. Germline CDR1 reads MDHEN; CDR2 reads SYDVKM. The germline V and J ends were trimmed by 7 bases and 1 base, with 17 bases remaining between them. CDR3: CASNAIADPSYEQYF. The DNA of the CDR3 is TGTGCCAGCAATGCCATAGCGGACCCGTCCTACGAGCAGTACTTC.

This clone has only a few counts. Here the CDR3 DNA reads TGTGCCAGCAGCCCCCAGGGGGAACTAAACTATGGCTACACCTTC. Amino acid sequence: CASSPQGELNYGYTF. This chain uses TRBV7-2 with TRBJ1-2; 7 nucleotides agree with TRBD1. There are 15 residues in the CDR3. Germline CDR1 is SGHTA and CDR2 is FQGNSA. V dropped 5 bases and J dropped 2; count of bases not matched to a gene: 8.

The rearrangement uses TRBV30 and TRBJ2-7; no reliable D call. The V and J ends lost 1 base and 4 bases respectively, with 5 bases between them. Germline V gene sequence: CDR1 GTSNPN, CDR2 SVGIG (reference sequence). CDR3 size: 11 residues. The CDR3 spells CAWSEEYEQYF. The CDR3 DNA reads as TGTGCCTGGAGTGAGGAGTACGAGCAGTACTTC.

The V call is TRBV18, the J call TRBJ1-3; D perhaps matches TRBD1 (5 bases). The CDR3 covers 17 residues. V lost 1 base, J lost 0 bases, and 13 bases lay in between. From germline, CDR1 is KGHSH and CDR2 LQKENI. The CDR3 spells CASSPRGGTDSGNTIYF. The CDR3 DNA reads TGTGCCAGCTCACCACGCGGGGGGACTGACTCTGGAAACACCATATATTTT.

This clone appeared a few times. The chain links TRBV19 to TRBJ2-3; no definite D call. The CDR3 consists of 11 residues. The V gene's germline CDR1 is LNHDA and CDR2 SQIVND (reference sequence). The V gene lost 3 bases and the J gene lost 5 bases, with 3 bases spanning the gap. CDR3 in amino acids: CASSIGDTQYF. CDR3 nucleotide sequence: TGTGCCAGTAGTATCGGAGATACGCAGTATTTT.

The chain links TRBV4-3 to TRBJ1-5; 8 nucleotides match TRBD1. Losses at the gene ends were 0 bases for V and 3 bases for J; bases not matched to a gene: 4. CDR3 size: 16 residues. Germline CDR1 reads LGHNA; CDR2 reads YSLEER. CDR3 sequence reads: CASSQDRDRPNQPQHF. The CDR3 coding sequence is TGCGCCAGCAGCCAAGACCGGGACAGGCCCAATCAGCCCCAGCATTTT.

This clone was detected only a few times. The rearrangement joins TRBV27 to TRBJ1-1, with a weak D call TRBD1 (5 bases). Between the trimmed V and J ends, which lost 4 bases and 2 bases, there was a span of 11 bases. The CDR3 spans 14 residues. Germline-derived CDR1 and CDR2 are MNHEY and SMNVEV (reference sequence). CDR3 sequence (DNA): TGTGCCAGCAGTTATACAGGCGGAAACACTGAAGCTTTCTTT. Protein sequence: CASSYTGGNTEAFF.

The genes are TRBV5-8 and TRBJ2-7, with 8 positions matching TRBD1. This CDR3 is built from 18 residues. V trimming: 2 bases; J trimming: 1 base; junction bases outside the gene matches: 14. Germline assignment: CDR1 SGHTS and CDR2 YDEGEE. The CDR3 DNA reads as TGTGCCAGCAGCTTAAATTTTGGGGGACAGGTAAAATCCTACGAGCAGTACTTC. Its protein is CASSLNFGGQVKSYEQYF.